Shown below are 18 T cell receptor beta chains from a single sample sequenced in a study of cytomegalovirus exposure and HLA in healthy donors. Amplification used 60 Vbeta primers and 13 Jbeta primers. Clones were sequenced by immunoSEQ multiplex PCR, and TCRdb holds only the in-frame ones, with some missing. Here the sample table reports about 160,000 clones. The material sequenced was PBMCs. All receptors come from a man younger than 45 in good health and CMV-seronegative.

V and J are TRBV28 and TRBJ1-4; a possible D gene is TRBD1 (5 bases). CDR1 and CDR2 (germline): MDHEN, SYDVKM. There are 13 residues in the CDR3. V lost 7 bases, J lost 4 bases, and 10 bases lay in between. CDR3 loop: CASTGLSNEKLFF. The CDR3 DNA reads TGTGCCAGCACAGGGTTGAGTAATGAAAAACTGTTTTTT. The whole variable domain, filled in from reference TRBV28 and TRBJ1-4, reads DVKVTQSSRYLVKRTGEKVFLECVQDMDHENMFWYRQDPGLGLRLIYFSYDVKMKEKGDIPEGYSVSREKKERFSLILESASTNQTSMYLCASTGLSNEKLFFGSGTQLSVL.

The chain joins TRBV13 to TRBJ2-3; TRBD1 is a possible D gene (6 bases). CDR3 length: 14 amino acids. Germline V lookup: CDR1 PRHDT, CDR2 FYEKMQ (reference sequence). V lost 2 bases, J lost 1 base, and 7 bases lay in between. The CDR3 spells CASSLRTGTDTQYF. CDR3 bases: TGTGCCAGCAGCTTAAGGACAGGCACAGATACGCAGTATTTT.

The chain joins TRBV19 to TRBJ1-3; D ambiguous. There are 11 residues in the CDR3. Germline V gene lookup returns CDR1 LNHDA and CDR2 SQIVND (reference sequence). V lost 11 bases to trimming and J lost 1 base, with 6 bases between them. In nucleotides, the CDR3 is TGTGCCCTGAGGTCTGGAAACACCATATATTTT. Residues: CALRSGNTIYF. Using reference TRBV19 and TRBJ1-3 for the parts outside the CDR3, the full variable domain is DGGITQSPKYLFRKEGQNVTLSCEQNLNHDAMYWYRQDPGQGLRLIYYSQIVNDFQKGDIAEGYSVSREKKESFPLTVTSAQKNPTAFYLCALRSGNTIYFGEGSWLTVV.

The chain has TRBV7-8 and TRBJ1-1; D is possibly TRBD1 (6 bases). CDR1 and CDR2 from the germline V gene are SGHVS and FQNEAQ. Trimming stripped 4 bases from V and 11 bases from J, with 20 bases between. CDR3 length: 14 residues. The CDR3 sequence is CASSSRQVHQRAFF. CDR3 bases: TGTGCCAGCAGCTCGCGACAGGTTCACCAACGGGCTTTCTTT. The whole variable domain, remainder taken from reference TRBV7-8 and TRBJ1-1, is GAGVSQSPRYKVAKRGQDVALRCDPISGHVSLFWYQQALGQGPEFLTYFQNEAQLDKSGLPSDRFFAERPEGSVSTLKIQRTQQEDSAVYLCASSSRQVHQRAFFGQGTRLTVV.

This chain links TRBV30 with TRBJ1-5, with D perhaps TRBD1 (6 bases). The CDR3 loop spans 13 amino acids. Germline CDR1 reads GTSNPN; CDR2 reads SVGIG (reference sequence). Deletions cut 5 bases from V and 6 bases from J, with 14 bases between. The chain's CDR3 is CAWAGGAGQPQHF. As DNA, the CDR3 is TGTGCCTGGGCCGGGGGGGCTGGTCAGCCCCAGCATTTT.

The chain uses TRBV6-5 and TRBJ1-1, with 7 bases matching TRBD1. The V gene's germline CDR1 is MNHEY and CDR2 SVGAGI. The CDR3 is made up of 14 amino acids. Trimming at V came to 4 bases and at J to 1 base, leaving 3 bases not matched to a gene. CDR3 sequence: CASSSRTGNTEAFF. CDR3 nucleotide sequence: TGTGCCAGCAGTTCCCGGACAGGGAACACTGAAGCTTTCTTT.

The rearrangement joins TRBV11-2 to TRBJ2-7; TRBD2 matches at 7 bases. V shed 3 bases, J shed 6 bases, and the junction held 8 bases outside the gene matches. CDR1 is SGHAT and CDR2 is FQNNGV in the germline V gene. This CDR3 is built from 14 residues. The CDR3 loop is CASSLGAGAFEQYF. The CDR3, as DNA: TGTGCCAGCAGCTTGGGCGCGGGAGCCTTCGAGCAGTACTTC.

The V and J genes are TRBV7-9 and TRBJ2-1; 7 bases are a match to TRBD2. The CDR3 runs 17 residues. Germline V gene sequence: CDR1 SEHNR, CDR2 FQNEAQ (reference sequence). V shed 4 bases and J 0 bases; nucleotides not matched to a gene: 9. The CDR3 nucleotides read TGTGCCAGCAGCTCACGGCGCGGGAGCCGCTCCTACAATGAGCAGTTCTTC. It yields the protein CASSSRRGSRSYNEQFF.

The J gene is TRBJ1-4, the V gene TRBV19; no clear D gene. The CDR3 loop spans 13 amino acids. The germline CDR1 and CDR2 sequences are LNHDA and SQIVND (reference sequence). V dropped 1 base and J dropped 5 bases, with 5 bases sitting between them. Here the CDR3 DNA reads TGTGCCAGTAGTATAGGACTCAATGAAAAACTGTTTTTT. Its translation is CASSIGLNEKLFF.

This chain links TRBV18 with TRBJ2-5; tentative D call: TRBD2 (5 bases). V lost 5 bases and J lost 5, with 21 bases in between. The CDR3 spans 16 residues. Germline values: CDR1 KGHSH, CDR2 LQKENI. CDR3 residues: CASSSTTTHSGETQYF. The CDR3 DNA sequence: TGTGCCAGCTCATCCACCACCACTCACTCGGGGGAGACCCAGTACTTC. The whole variable domain, filled in from reference TRBV18 and TRBJ2-5, reads NAGVMQNPRHLVRRRGQEARLRCSPMKGHSHVYWYRQLPEEGLKFMVYLQKENIIDESGMPKERFSAEFPKEGPSILRIQQVVRGDSAAYFCASSSTTTHSGETQYFGPGTRLLVL.

The genes are TRBV11-2 and TRBJ1-2, with a tentative D call TRBD1 (6 bases). The CDR3 extends over 14 amino acids. The germline V and J ends were trimmed by 5 bases and 13 bases, with 23 bases remaining between them. Germline-derived CDR1 and CDR2 are SGHAT and FQNNGV. CDR3 loop: CASSGEQGRRPRTF. Written as DNA, the CDR3 is TGTGCCAGCAGCGGGGAACAGGGACGTCGCCCCCGCACCTTC.

The rearrangement joins TRBV18 to TRBJ2-7; 8 positions match TRBD1. CDR1 is KGHSH and CDR2 is LQKENI in the germline V gene. The CDR3 is 16 amino acids. Trimming removed 0 bases from V and 3 bases from J; junction bases left unmatched: 7. CDR3 sequence reads: CASSPPNRGSVYEQYF. CDR3 sequence (DNA): TGTGCCAGCTCACCACCCAACAGGGGGAGCGTCTACGAGCAGTACTTC.

The V and J genes are TRBV6-1 and TRBJ1-1, with D tentatively TRBD1 (5 bases). The CDR3 contains 16 residues. Trimming pared 2 bases from V and 9 bases from J, leaving 22 bases between. Germline V gene sequence: CDR1 MNHNS, CDR2 SASEGT. DNA for the CDR3: TGTGCCAGCAGTGAACCCGGGGGAGCATTTGGTTACAAAGCTTTCTTT. It specifies CASSEPGGAFGYKAFF.

V gene TRBV5-1 combines with J gene TRBJ1-5, with D perhaps matching TRBD1 (6 bases). CDR3 size: 15 residues. V was cut by 4 bases and J by 4 bases, with 15 bases left in between. Germline-derived CDR1 and CDR2 are SGHRS and YFSETQ. The CDR3 region is CASSLSSGDNQPQHF. In DNA form, the CDR3 reads TGCGCCAGCAGCCTATCCTCAGGGGATAATCAGCCCCAGCATTTT. Full variable domain (outside the CDR3, taken from reference TRBV5-1 and TRBJ1-5): KAGVTQTPRYLIKTRGQQVTLSCSPISGHRSVSWYQQTPGQGLQFLFEYFSETQRNKGNFPGRFSGRQFSNSRSEMNVSTLELGDSALYLCASSLSSGDNQPQHFGDGTRLSIL.

The chain is built from TRBV7-3 and TRBJ2-2; D is possibly TRBD1 (5 bases). V was pared by 5 bases and J by 1 base, with 11 bases between. CDR1 SGHTA and CDR2 FQGTGA come from the germline V gene. The CDR3 has 15 amino acids. The CDR3 sequence is CASSNIQGNTGELFF. The CDR3, as DNA: TGTGCCAGCAGCAACATCCAGGGGAACACCGGGGAGCTGTTTTTT. Combining the CDR3 with reference TRBV7-3 and TRBJ2-2 gives the whole variable domain GAGVSQTPSNKVTEKGKYVELRCDPISGHTALYWYRQSLGQGPEFLIYFQGTGAADDSGLPNDRFFAVRPEGSVSTLKIQRTERGDSAVYLCASSNIQGNTGELFFGEGSRLTVL.

V usage is TRBV4-2 and J usage is TRBJ2-5; TRBD2 matches at 14 bases. Per the germline V gene, CDR1 is LGHNA and CDR2 is YNFKEQ. This CDR3 comprises 17 residues. The ends lost 2 bases at V and 1 base at J; junction bases unmatched: 3. CDR3 amino acids: CASSQKGTSGSQETQYF. The CDR3 DNA sequence: TGTGCCAGCAGCCAAAAAGGGACTAGCGGGAGCCAAGAGACCCAGTACTTC.

This chain's CDR3 is CASSLQMNTEAFF. The CDR3 DNA reads TGTGCCAGCAGCCTACAGATGAACACTGAAGCTTTCTTT. V gene TRBV7-3 combines with J gene TRBJ1-1; no reliable D call. V lost 5 bases and J lost 0, with 7 bases in between. The CDR3 consists of 13 residues. Germline CDR1 reads SGHTA; CDR2 reads FQGTGA.

This chain uses TRBV12-5 with TRBJ2-5; TRBD1 agrees at 7 bases. CDR1 and CDR2 from the germline V gene are LGHNT and FRNRAP. V was clipped by 6 bases and J by 1 base; unmatched bases: 8. This CDR3 region has 15 residues. CDR3 DNA sequence: TGTGCTAGTGGCCGGACAGGCGTCCTCCAAGAGACCCAGTACTTC. This sequence encodes CASGRTGVLQETQYF.